Listed here are 9 T cell receptor beta chains from one sample, sequenced in a study of cytomegalovirus exposure and HLA in healthy donors. This PCR relied on a set of 60 Vbeta primers and 13 Jbeta primers. Data came from immunoSEQ multiplex PCR; TCRdb stores just in-frame clones and leaves some out. Found here are 99,000 or so clones, around 75% of them singletons; the top ten hold under 1.5%. Input material: PBMCs. Every receptor here comes from a man aged 35 to 55 in good health and CMV-seronegative.

The chain links TRBV19 to TRBJ2-5; D perhaps matches TRBD2 (5 bases). CDR1 and CDR2 from the germline V gene are LNHDA and SQIVND (reference sequence). The ends were cut back, 5 bases at V and 3 bases at J, with 13 bases in the middle. This CDR3 is 14 amino acids long. The CDR3: CASSDERSKETQYF. CDR3 DNA: TGTGCCAGTAGTGACGAGCGGAGTAAAGAGACCCAGTACTTC.

The CDR3 coding sequence is TGCGCCAGCAGTGAGTATCTTAGCGGCTTGGAGCAGTACTTC. Its protein product is CASSEYLSGLEQYF. The V and J genes are TRBV10-1 and TRBJ2-7; D perhaps matches TRBD2 (6 bases). This CDR3 is 14 amino acids long. V lost 1 base and J 7 bases, leaving 14 bases between the germline ends. Germline loops: CDR1 WNHNN, CDR2 SYGVQD (reference sequence).

Only a few counts were recorded for this clone. The chain recombines TRBV11-2 with TRBJ2-3; TRBD1 aligns across 9 bases. CDR1 and CDR2 (germline): SGHAT, FQNNGV. The CDR3 sequence is 14 residues long. The V segment lost 5 bases and the J segment 6 bases; nucleotides outside the gene matches: 6. Here the CDR3 reads CASSPGQGYDTQYF. The CDR3, as DNA: TGTGCCAGCAGCCCCGGACAGGGGTACGATACGCAGTATTTT. The complete variable domain, with remaining parts taken from reference TRBV11-2 and TRBJ2-3, reads EAGVAQSPRYKIIEKRQSVAFWCNPISGHATLYWYQQILGQGPKLLIQFQNNGVVDDSQLPKDRFSAERLKGVDSTLKIQPAKLEDSAVYLCASSPGQGYDTQYFGPGTRLTVL.

V and J are TRBV2 and TRBJ1-5, with D uncertain. The ends were cut back, 2 bases at V and 6 bases at J, with 14 bases in the middle. CDR1 is SNHLY, CDR2 FYNNEI, per germline. The CDR3 has 15 residues. The CDR3 here is CASSETFGVTQPQHF. In nucleotides, the CDR3 is TGTGCCAGCAGTGAAACGTTCGGGGTCACTCAGCCCCAGCATTTT.

This chain uses TRBV5-5 with TRBJ2-4; D is unresolved. The V end was cut by 4 bases, the J end by 0 bases, with 17 bases between. Germline-derived CDR1 and CDR2 are SGHKS and YYEKEE (reference sequence). CDR3 size: 17 residues. CDR3 residues: CASSAPDRLLAKNIQYF. Written as DNA, the CDR3 is TGTGCCAGCAGCGCCCCCGACCGACTCTTAGCCAAAAACATTCAGTACTTC.

The chain links TRBV5-5 to TRBJ2-1; 10 bases map to TRBD2. CDR3 length: 15 amino acids. The ends lost 7 bases at V and 7 bases at J; junction bases unmatched: 11. Germline loops: CDR1 SGHKS, CDR2 YYEKEE (reference sequence). The CDR3 protein is CASLVAGGRWNEQFF. The CDR3 nucleotides are TGTGCCAGCTTGGTAGCGGGGGGTCGGTGGAATGAGCAGTTCTTC.

The chain is built from TRBV15 and TRBJ2-2, with 10 nucleotides matching TRBD2. CDR1 and CDR2 from the germline V gene are LNHNV and YYDKDF (reference sequence). The CDR3 has 16 residues. V was clipped by 2 bases and J by 6 bases; unmatched bases: 6. This chain's CDR3 is CATSRSTSGEAGELFF. The CDR3 nucleotides read TGTGCCACCAGCAGATCCACTAGCGGGGAGGCCGGGGAGCTGTTTTTT.

This clone was found a few times. The genes are TRBV5-6 and TRBJ2-5; 10 positions agree with TRBD2. This CDR3 spans 15 amino acids. The germline V gene encodes CDR1 SGHDT and CDR2 YYEEEE. The V and J ends lost 4 bases and 7 bases, in that order; junction bases with no gene match: 10. The CDR3, as DNA: TGTGCCAGCAGCCTAGCGGGGGCCGGAACGGGGACCCAGTACTTC. Protein: CASSLAGAGTGTQYF.

The V and J genes are TRBV14 and TRBJ1-3, with 10 bases matching TRBD1. This CDR3 has 15 amino acids. From germline, CDR1 is SGHDN and CDR2 FVKESK. V dropped 2 bases and J dropped 3; count of bases not matched to a gene: 1. The CDR3 DNA reads as TGTGCCAGCAGCCAAAGGACAGGGGGTGGAAACACCATATATTTT. It codes for CASSQRTGGGNTIYF.